Presented here are 28 T cell receptor beta chains from one specimen sequenced in a study of cytomegalovirus exposure and HLA in healthy donors. The PCR contained 60 Vbeta and 13 Jbeta primers. Here immunoSEQ multiplex PCR was the method, and the copy in TCRdb shows in-frame clones only, minus some. The sample records about 180,000 clones, 77% being singletons. Sequencing was done on a sample of PBMCs. These receptors all stem from a woman aged 30 to 39 in good health and CMV-seropositive.

This clone has only a few counts. V usage is TRBV5-1 and J usage is TRBJ2-7; 7 nucleotides line up with TRBD1. The CDR3 runs to 13 residues. Germline V gene lookup returns CDR1 SGHRS and CDR2 YFSETQ. The trim removed 6 bases at V and 2 bases at J, leaving 5 bases unmatched. The CDR3 DNA reads TGCGCCAGCAAGATCAGGGGGACCTACGAGCAGTACTTC. Translating gives CASKIRGTYEQYF.

This rearrangement joins TRBV6-5 to TRBJ1-3, with D maybe TRBD1 (6 bases). V was trimmed by 5 bases and J by 0 bases, leaving 8 bases between them. The CDR3 is made up of 14 amino acids. CDR1 is MNHEY and CDR2 is SVGAGI in the germline V gene. DNA for the CDR3: TGTGCCAGCAGTGAGGACAGCTCTGGAAACACCATATATTTT. It encodes CASSEDSSGNTIYF.

The chain links TRBV15 to TRBJ1-1, with D possibly being TRBD1 (6 bases). The CDR3 totals 16 residues. Germline loops: CDR1 LNHNV, CDR2 YYDKDF (reference sequence). V gave up 3 bases and J gave up 0 bases, with 14 bases separating them. The CDR3 here is CATSSRQAPLNTEAFF. CDR3 nucleotides: TGTGCCACCAGCAGCAGACAGGCCCCCTTGAACACTGAAGCTTTCTTT.

The table lists this clone with a few counts. The V and J genes are TRBV11-2 and TRBJ2-7; D gene uncertain. The CDR3 is made up of 14 amino acids. V lost 1 base and J lost 10, with 17 bases in between. CDR1 is SGHAT and CDR2 is FQNNGV in the germline V gene. The CDR3 spells CASSLGTAVGDQYF. DNA of the CDR3: TGTGCCAGCAGCTTAGGTACTGCTGTGGGCGACCAGTACTTC.

V usage is TRBV28 and J usage is TRBJ1-5, with D unclear. With 6 bases removed from V and 0 bases from J, the gap between germline ends came to 12 bases. Germline V gene lookup returns CDR1 MDHEN and CDR2 SYDVKM. The CDR3 has 15 residues. The CDR3 spells CASRPGGHSNQPQHF. As DNA, the CDR3 is TGTGCCAGCAGGCCTGGAGGGCATAGCAATCAGCCCCAGCATTTT.

V gene TRBV29-1 combines with J gene TRBJ2-1; 9 positions agree with TRBD1. This CDR3 is 13 amino acids long. The V and J ends lost 4 bases and 6 bases, in that order; junction bases with no gene match: 4. CDR1 is SQVTM and CDR2 is ANQGSEA in the germline V gene. The CDR3 spells CSVGDRAGNEQFF. The CDR3 DNA reads TGCAGCGTTGGGGACAGGGCGGGCAATGAGCAGTTCTTC.

The CDR3 is CASRTDRTGELFF. In DNA form, the CDR3 reads TGTGCCAGTAGGACAGACCGCACCGGGGAGCTGTTTTTT. The genes are TRBV19 and TRBJ2-2, with D maybe TRBD1 (5 bases). The CDR3 spans 13 residues. Germline V gives CDR1 LNHDA, CDR2 SQIVND (reference sequence). The germline V and J ends were trimmed by 6 bases and 4 bases, with 9 bases remaining between them. The full variable domain, completed using reference TRBV19 and TRBJ2-2, is DGGITQSPKYLFRKEGQNVTLSCEQNLNHDAMYWYRQDPGQGLRLIYYSQIVNDFQKGDIAEGYSVSREKKESFPLTVTSAQKNPTAFYLCASRTDRTGELFFGEGSRLTVL.

This chain joins TRBV20-1 and TRBJ2-7; D call uncertain. V shed 6 bases and J shed 3 bases, with 9 bases lying between them. This CDR3 contains 11 residues. The germline gives CDR1 DFQATT, CDR2 SNEGSKA (reference sequence). CDR3 sequence reads: CSAHLSYEQYF. DNA of the CDR3: TGCAGTGCGCACCTTAGCTACGAGCAGTACTTC.

The chain recombines TRBV4-1 with TRBJ1-5; 9 nucleotides align to TRBD1. J gave up 2 bases and V 1 base, and 12 bases lay outside the gene matches. CDR3 length: 19 amino acids. CDR1 and CDR2 (germline): MGHRA, YSYEKL. The CDR3 is CASSQGAGQGNRGNQPQHF. The DNA for the CDR3 is TGCGCCAGCAGCCAAGGGGCGGGACAGGGAAATCGGGGCAATCAGCCCCAGCATTTT.

The chain is built from TRBV7-9 and TRBJ1-2; 8 bases fit TRBD1. With V trimmed by 7 bases and J by 3 bases, 7 bases remained unmatched. The CDR3 runs 14 residues. From germline, CDR1 is SEHNR and CDR2 FQNEAQ (reference sequence). This CDR3 is CASTPSDRDYGYTF. CDR3 sequence (DNA): TGTGCCAGCACCCCTTCGGACAGGGACTATGGCTACACCTTC.

The table lists this clone with a few counts. This chain links TRBV6-5 with TRBJ2-7; 10 bases line up with TRBD1. V was clipped by 6 bases and J by 3 bases; unmatched bases: 8. CDR3 length: 15 residues. CDR1 MNHEY and CDR2 SVGAGI come from the germline V gene. CDR3 sequence reads: CASSQPGQGNYEQYF. The CDR3 DNA reads as TGTGCCAGCAGCCAGCCGGGACAGGGGAACTACGAGCAGTACTTC.

The chain's CDR3 is CASSSGPRSTDTQYF. For the CDR3, the DNA is TGCGCCAGCAGCTCAGGGCCCCGTAGCACAGATACGCAGTATTTT. The chain is built from TRBV5-1 and TRBJ2-3; weak D call: TRBD1 (5 bases). V shed 3 bases and J shed 0 bases, with 11 bases lying between them. The CDR3 spans 15 residues. Germline CDR1 is SGHRS and CDR2 is YFSETQ.

The chain is built from TRBV30 and TRBJ2-5; tentatively, D is TRBD1 (6 bases). The CDR3 runs to 13 residues. Germline values: CDR1 GTSNPN, CDR2 SVGIG (reference sequence). The V end lost 3 bases, the J end lost 4 bases, and 12 bases lay between the germline ends. CDR3 protein: CAWRATGRETQYF. The DNA for the CDR3 is TGTGCCTGGAGGGCGACAGGACGAGAGACCCAGTACTTC.

The chain uses TRBV5-8 and TRBJ1-5; 7 bases line up with TRBD1. The germline V gene encodes CDR1 SGHTS and CDR2 YDEGEE. With 4 bases clipped from V and 2 bases from J, the junction kept 9 bases outside the gene matches. The CDR3 has 16 amino acids. For the CDR3, the DNA is TGTGCCAGCAGCCTGGTTACAGGGGTCGGCAATCAGCCCCAGCATTTT. Amino acid sequence: CASSLVTGVGNQPQHF.

This clone was observed a handful of times. The V and J genes are TRBV18 and TRBJ1-1; 8 nucleotides align to TRBD1. The V segment lost 3 bases and the J segment 6 bases; nucleotides outside the gene matches: 3. The CDR3 has 13 amino acids. Germline loops: CDR1 KGHSH, CDR2 LQKENI. The CDR3 here is CASSPGQGAEAFF. In DNA, the CDR3 is TGTGCCAGCTCACCCGGACAGGGTGCTGAAGCTTTCTTT.

The J gene is TRBJ1-2, the V gene TRBV11-2, with a possible D match to TRBD1 (5 bases). The V end lost 5 bases, the J end lost 4 bases, and 23 bases lay between the germline ends. Germline V CDR1 and CDR2: SGHAT, FQNNGV. The CDR3 is 17 residues long. CDR3 DNA sequence: TGTGCCAGCAGCCCCAGGGTAGGCGTCGCGGGGAGCTATGGCTACACCTTC. Its translation is CASSPRVGVAGSYGYTF.

The rearrangement uses TRBV27 and TRBJ2-7; maybe TRBD2 (10 bases). CDR3 size: 15 residues. Trimming took 6 bases from V and 3 from J, leaving 18 bases between them. Germline V gene sequence: CDR1 MNHEY, CDR2 SMNVEV (reference sequence). The CDR3 DNA reads TGTGCCAGCAGGACAGGGGGACTAGCGAACTACGAGCAGTACTTC. Protein sequence: CASRTGGLANYEQYF.

The chain couples TRBV11-2 to TRBJ2-7; D not certain. Germline V gene sequence: CDR1 SGHAT, CDR2 FQNNGV. Trimming stripped 5 bases from V and 2 bases from J, with 22 bases between. CDR3 size: 17 residues. CDR3 bases: TGTGCCAGCAGCAGCCCCTACCTCCCTGCGGAGCCCTACGAGCAGTACTTC. The encoded protein is CASSSPYLPAEPYEQYF.

The V gene is TRBV4-2, the J gene TRBJ2-7, with 9 bases identical to TRBD1. Per germline, CDR1 LGHNA and CDR2 YNFKEQ. With 0 bases clipped from V and 0 bases from J, the junction kept 6 bases outside the gene matches. CDR3 length: 17 residues. The DNA for the CDR3 is TGTGCCAGCAGCCAAGACCTTCGGACAGGGGTCTCCTACGAGCAGTACTTC. Residues: CASSQDLRTGVSYEQYF.

This clone was seen only once. The J gene is TRBJ2-7, the V gene TRBV28, with D perhaps TRBD1 (5 bases). Germline assignment: CDR1 MDHEN and CDR2 SYDVKM. The CDR3 consists of 13 residues. Between the trimmed V and J ends, which lost 3 bases and 3 bases, there was a span of 9 bases. CDR3 nucleotide sequence: TGTGCCAGCAGTTTTAGCAGGGTCTACGAGCAGTACTTC. Translation gives CASSFSRVYEQYF.

The V and J genes are TRBV6-5 and TRBJ1-5; D is undetermined. V was shortened by 4 bases and J by 6 bases, with 10 bases between the two germline ends. Germline assignment: CDR1 MNHEY and CDR2 SVGAGI. The CDR3 is 13 residues long. DNA of the CDR3: TGTGCCAGCAGTTCCGACCGGGGTCAGCCCCAGCATTTT. It encodes CASSSDRGQPQHF.

The CDR3 coding sequence is TGTGCCAGCAGTGAAGATCAGGGGACGGGTGAAGCTTTCTTT. Its protein product is CASSEDQGTGEAFF. The chain uses TRBV25-1 and TRBJ1-1, with D possibly matching TRBD1 (6 bases). The CDR3 totals 14 residues. Trimming stripped 2 bases from V and 7 bases from J, with 14 bases between. Germline V gene data show CDR1 as MGHDK and CDR2 as SYGVNS.

The chain's CDR3 is CASSLDGGAWEEAFF. The CDR3 nucleotides are TGTGCCAGCAGCTTAGATGGTGGGGCATGGGAAGAAGCTTTCTTT. The chain carries TRBV11-2 and TRBJ1-1; D perhaps matches TRBD1 (5 bases). The CDR3 runs 15 residues. Germline V CDR1 and CDR2: SGHAT, FQNNGV. Trimming pared 0 bases from V and 8 bases from J, leaving 16 bases between.

CDR3 bases: TGTGCCAGCAGCCACATGAGGACAGCTTCGAGCTCCTACGAGCAGTACTTC. Translating gives CASSHMRTASSSYEQYF. The chain is built from TRBV13 and TRBJ2-7, with D perhaps TRBD1 (6 bases). The germline V and J ends were trimmed by 5 bases and 0 bases, with 20 bases remaining between them. The CDR3 has 17 residues. Germline CDR1 and CDR2: PRHDT and FYEKMQ (reference sequence).

The chain employs TRBV10-3 and TRBJ2-7; TRBD2 agrees at 8 bases. In germline, CDR1 is ENHRY, CDR2 SYGVKD. The CDR3 length is 14 residues. With V trimmed by 3 bases and J by 7 bases, 8 bases remained unmatched. The CDR3 here is CAISEQAGAGEQYF. The CDR3 DNA reads as TGTGCCATCAGTGAACAAGCGGGAGCTGGGGAGCAGTACTTC.

The count of this clone is one. The CDR3 DNA sequence: TGTGCCAGCAGCTTGTATGGCGAGCAGTTCTTC. It codes for CASSLYGEQFF. The V and J genes are TRBV5-6 and TRBJ2-1, with D hard to call. Trimming removed 1 base from V and 10 bases from J, with 6 bases in between. The CDR3 is 11 residues long. From germline, CDR1 is SGHDT and CDR2 YYEEEE.

V gene TRBV4-1 combines with J gene TRBJ2-7; weak D call: TRBD1 (6 bases). Germline CDR1 and CDR2: MGHRA and YSYEKL. CDR3 length: 15 residues. V was pared by 2 bases and J by 0 bases, with 11 bases between. CDR3 nucleotide sequence: TGCGCCAGCAGCCAAATAAAGACAGGCTCCTACGAGCAGTACTTC. It codes for CASSQIKTGSYEQYF.

The chain joins TRBV5-1 to TRBJ2-3; 8 nucleotides match TRBD1. CDR3 length: 14 amino acids. Germline V gives CDR1 SGHRS, CDR2 YFSETQ. Losses at the gene ends were 7 bases for V and 3 bases for J; bases not matched to a gene: 7. The chain's CDR3 is CASSRGRGTDTQYF. The CDR3 nucleotides read TGCGCCAGCTCCAGGGGGCGTGGGACAGATACGCAGTATTTT.